These T cell receptor beta chains were read from a single sample in a study of T cell clonotyping in hematopoietic cell transplantation. Profiling relied on immunoSEQ multiplex PCR, and the TCRdb table lists in-frame clones only, not all of them. The sample consists of roughly 14,000 clones, 70% to 90% of them appearing once. The sample in question was PBMCs, obtained 100 days after allogeneic stem cell transplant. The source of these receptors is a male patient aged 45-60 years who had an allogeneic stem cell transplant from an unrelated donor, so T cells may come from the graft donor. Some clones in this sample may be carry-over from other donors' samples. The CDR3 runs from the conserved cysteine through the conserved F or W. D genes are given only for firm matches. For some rows the clone size is stated as once, few or many, or as a class when expanded; others skip it.

D: NA
V: TRBV5-1
J: TRBJ1-1
size: NA
CDR3: CASSRSLNTEAFF
DNA: TGCGCCAGCAGCCGTTCTCTGAACACTGAAGCTTTCTTT

D: NA
V: TRBV11-2
J: TRBJ1-2
size: NA
CDR3: CASSLDPAADPSPGYTF
DNA: TGTGCCAGCAGCTTAGATCCTGCCGCAGACCCCTCCCCTGGCTACACCTTC

D: NA
V: TRBV5-4
J: TRBJ2-5
size: NA
CDR3: CASSLATRQETQYF
DNA: TGTGCCAGCAGCTTGGCGACGCGACAAGAGACCCAGTACTTC

D: TRBD2
V: TRBV5-4
J: TRBJ2-3
size: NA
CDR3: CASSLGGYGTTAGDTQYF
DNA: TGTGCCAGCAGCTTGGGGGGCTACGGGACTACCGCGGGTGATACGCAGTATTTT

D: NA
V: TRBV6-6
J: TRBJ1-1
size: NA
CDR3: CASTQGTKNTEAFF
DNA: TGTGCCAGCACCCAGGGAACTAAGAACACTGAAGCTTTCTTT

D: NA
V: TRBV25-1
J: TRBJ2-1
size: NA
CDR3: CASSPWGTGNNEQFF
DNA: TGTGCCAGCAGTCCTTGGGGTACAGGGAACAATGAGCAGTTCTTC

D: NA
V: TRBV30
J: TRBJ2-5
size: NA
CDR3: CACSRTQETQYF
DNA: TGTGCCTGTTCTAGGACACAAGAGACCCAGTACTTC

D: NA
V: TRBV6-5
J: TRBJ1-1
size: NA
CDR3: CASSWERVAFF
DNA: TGTGCCAGCTCTTGGGAAAGGGTCGCTTTCTTT

D: NA
V: TRBV5-1
J: TRBJ1-2
size: NA
CDR3: CASSTWDGNYGYTF
DNA: TGCGCCAGCAGCACCTGGGACGGAAACTATGGCTACACCTTC

D: TRBD1
V: TRBV11-2
J: TRBJ2-5
size: NA
CDR3: CASSLVGGSEETQYF
DNA: TGTGCCAGCAGCTTAGTAGGGGGCTCCGAGGAGACCCAGTACTTC

D: NA
V: TRBV5-6
J: TRBJ2-1
size: NA
CDR3: CASSLWGVISYNEQFF
DNA: TGTGCCAGCAGCTTGTGGGGAGTTATCTCCTACAATGAGCAGTTCTTC

D: NA
V: TRBV7-2
J: TRBJ1-1
size: NA
CDR3: CASSLGLGAFF
DNA: TGTGCCAGCAGCTTAGGGCTGGGAGCTTTCTTT

D: NA
V: TRBV2
J: TRBJ2-3
size: NA
CDR3: CASSELRTDTQYF
DNA: TGTGCCAGCAGTGAACTACGCACAGATACGCAGTATTTT

D: NA
V: TRBV5-1
J: TRBJ1-4
size: NA
CDR3: CASSLNTGGEKLFF
DNA: TGCGCCAGCAGCTTGAATACCGGAGGGGAAAAACTGTTTTTT

D: TRBD2
V: TRBV27
J: TRBJ2-5
size: few
CDR3: CASSLRLAGETQYF
DNA: TGTGCCAGCAGTTTACGCCTAGCGGGAGAGACCCAGTACTTC

D: TRBD1
V: TRBV7-2
J: TRBJ1-1
size: NA
CDR3: CASSRDRVTEAFF
DNA: TGTGCCAGCAGTCGGGACAGGGTCACTGAAGCTTTCTTT

D: TRBD1
V: TRBV11-2
J: TRBJ2-1
size: NA
CDR3: CASSLVGGRVGNEQFF
DNA: TGTGCCAGCAGCTTAGTAGGGGGCAGGGTGGGGAATGAGCAGTTCTTC

D: NA
V: TRBV10-3
J: TRBJ1-1
size: once
CDR3: CAISAGQMNTEAFF
DNA: TGTGCCATCAGCGCGGGGCAGATGAACACTGAAGCTTTCTTT

D: TRBD1
V: TRBV5-6
J: TRBJ1-1
size: NA
CDR3: CASSSPGTGREAFF
DNA: TGTGCCAGCAGCTCCCCTGGGACAGGGCGTGAAGCTTTCTTT

D: NA
V: TRBV7-9
J: TRBJ2-3
size: NA
CDR3: CASSLAVTDTQYF
DNA: TGTGCCAGCAGCTTAGCGGTGACAGATACGCAGTATTTT

D: TRBD1
V: TRBV28
J: TRBJ1-1
size: NA
CDR3: CASTSTGLNTEAFF
DNA: TGTGCCAGCACCTCGACAGGGTTGAACACTGAAGCTTTCTTT

D: NA
V: TRBV18
J: TRBJ2-7
size: few
CDR3: CASSPSRDEQYF
DNA: TGTGCCAGCTCACCATCAAGGGACGAGCAGTACTTC

D: NA
V: TRBV5-6
J: TRBJ2-7
size: NA
CDR3: CASSLRRSYEQYF
DNA: TGTGCCAGCAGCTTAAGGCGATCCTACGAGCAGTACTTC

D: TRBD1
V: TRBV25-1
J: TRBJ2-1
size: once
CDR3: CASSDRDRAYNEQFF
DNA: TGTGCCAGCAGTGACCGGGACAGGGCATACAATGAGCAGTTCTTC

D: NA
V: TRBV27
J: TRBJ2-1
size: NA
CDR3: CASSFLGGDEQFF
DNA: TGTGCCAGCAGTTTCCTTGGGGGCGATGAGCAGTTCTTC

D: NA
V: TRBV7-9
J: TRBJ1-1
size: NA
CDR3: CASSLGFSTEAFF
DNA: TGTGCCAGCAGCTTAGGATTCAGCACTGAAGCTTTCTTT

D: NA
V: TRBV5-1
J: TRBJ2-7
size: NA
CDR3: CASSLGPGSFEQYF
DNA: TGCGCCAGCAGCTTGGGCCCAGGTTCCTTTGAGCAGTACTTC

D: NA
V: TRBV4-2
J: TRBJ1-4
size: NA
CDR3: CASSQPFGGEKLFF
DNA: TGTGCCAGCAGCCAACCTTTCGGGGGAGAAAAACTGTTTTTT

D: TRBD2
V: TRBV7-9
J: TRBJ2-7
size: NA
CDR3: CASSSLTSGRTYEQYF
DNA: TGTGCCAGCAGCTCCTTGACTAGCGGGCGAACCTACGAGCAGTACTTC

D: TRBD2
V: TRBV14
J: TRBJ2-3
size: NA
CDR3: CASSPLASGTTDTQYF
DNA: TGTGCCAGCAGCCCCTTGGCTAGCGGGACCACAGATACGCAGTATTTT

D: NA
V: TRBV19
J: TRBJ1-5
size: NA
CDR3: CASSIQMSHWGSNQPQHF
DNA: NA

D: NA
V: TRBV5-6
J: TRBJ2-1
size: NA
CDR3: CASSTSSYNEQFF
DNA: TGTGCCAGCAGCACAAGCTCCTACAATGAGCAGTTCTTC

D: TRBD1
V: TRBV2
J: TRBJ1-2
size: few
CDR3: CASRGQGDYGYTF
DNA: TGTGCCAGCAGGGGACAGGGTGACTATGGCTACACCTTC

D: TRBD2
V: TRBV6-6
J: TRBJ2-7
size: NA
CDR3: CASSWVAGSAEQYF
DNA: TGTGCCAGCAGTTGGGTAGCGGGGTCGGCCGAGCAGTACTTC